This T cell receptor (beta chain) was obtained from a study of blood T cell repertoires in COVID-19. At the level of the study: Spain, Italy and the United States supplied samples that represented acute and convalescent COVID-19. The cDNA or gDNA used as material had been derived from T cells, B-cell-depleted T cells, or PBMCs.

In the authors' methods: For nucleated cells, counts were estimated from reference gene primer amplification. Repertoires were generated with immunoSEQ multiplex PCR, while TCRdb's copy carries only in-frame clones and drops some. The D gene and trimming were derived from the DNA, and the V and J assignments and clone size from that table. This table holds roughly 14,000 clones, around 88% found once. Sequenced material: peripheral blood. The clonotype originates from a human donor with active COVID-19. The donor label of this sample is uncertain.

For the CDR3, the DNA is TGCGCCAGCAGTGAGTTCGCAGGGTTTACTGAAGCTTTCTTT. Its translation: CASSEFAGFTEAFF. The chain has TRBV10-2 and TRBJ1-1, with D perhaps matching TRBD1 (5 bases). This CDR3 is built from 14 residues. Trimming took off 1 base at V and 5 bases at J, with 11 bases between the two ends. Germline CDR1 WSHSY, CDR2 SAAADI.